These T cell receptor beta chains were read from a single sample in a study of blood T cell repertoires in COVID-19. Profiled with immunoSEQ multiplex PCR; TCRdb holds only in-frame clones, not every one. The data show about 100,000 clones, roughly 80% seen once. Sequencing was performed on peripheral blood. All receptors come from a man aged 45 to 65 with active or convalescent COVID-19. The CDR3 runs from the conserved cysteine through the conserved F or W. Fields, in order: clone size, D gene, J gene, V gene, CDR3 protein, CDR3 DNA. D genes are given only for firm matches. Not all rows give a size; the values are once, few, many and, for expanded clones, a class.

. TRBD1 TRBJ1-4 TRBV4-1 CASSQGSAGTGGIEKLFF TGCGCCAGCAGCCAAGGATCGGCCGGGACAGGGGGCATTGAAAAACTGTTTTTT
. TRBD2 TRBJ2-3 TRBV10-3 CAISGASGSADTQYF TGTGCCATCAGTGGCGCTAGCGGGAGTGCAGATACGCAGTATTTT
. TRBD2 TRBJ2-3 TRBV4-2 CASSQDLAGDPDTQYF TGTGCCAGCAGCCAAGATCTAGCGGGAGATCCAGATACGCAGTATTTT
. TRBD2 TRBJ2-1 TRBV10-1 CASSDQREGLNEQFF TGCGCCAGCAGTGACCAGCGGGAGGGCCTCAATGAGCAGTTCTTC
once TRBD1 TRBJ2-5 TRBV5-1 CASSLYRGPETQYF TGCGCCAGCAGCTTGTACAGGGGCCCAGAGACCCAGTACTTC
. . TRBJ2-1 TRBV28 CASSWGGSEQFF TGTGCCAGCAGCTGGGGAGGTAGTGAGCAGTTCTTC
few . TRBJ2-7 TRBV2 CASSLSSTSYEQYF TGTGCCAGCAGCCTATCTAGCACTTCCTACGAGCAGTACTTC
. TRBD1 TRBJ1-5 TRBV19 CASRRDRALNQPQHF TGTGCCAGTAGACGGGACAGGGCGTTAAATCAGCCCCAGCATTTT
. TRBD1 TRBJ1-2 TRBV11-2 CASSLGVGTGVGYGYTF TGTGCCAGCAGCTTAGGCGTCGGGACAGGGGTGGGATATGGCTACACCTTC
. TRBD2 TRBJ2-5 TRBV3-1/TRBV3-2 CASRHRRGTSGETQYF TGTGCCAGCAGGCACCGGCGCGGGACTAGCGGAGAGACCCAGTACTTC
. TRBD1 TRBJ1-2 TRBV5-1 CASSSTGDNYGYTF TGCGCCAGCAGCTCGACAGGGGATAACTATGGCTACACCTTC
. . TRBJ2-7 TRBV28 CASSLRGAGAYEQYF TGTGCCAGCAGTTTGAGGGGAGCAGGGGCCTACGAGCAGTACTTC
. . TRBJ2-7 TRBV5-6 CASSLGAGYEQYF TGTGCCAGCAGCTTGGGGGCCGGCTACGAGCAGTACTTC
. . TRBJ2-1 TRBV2 CASSQAILDGVDNEQFF TGTGCCAGCAGTCAGGCTATACTAGACGGGGTGGACAATGAGCAGTTCTTC
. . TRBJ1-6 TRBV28 CASTGGAYSPLHF TGTGCCAGCACCGGGGGGGCCTATTCACCCCTCCACTTT
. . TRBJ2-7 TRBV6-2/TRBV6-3 CASSPRGEQYF TGTGCCAGCAGTCCCCGGGGCGAGCAGTACTTC
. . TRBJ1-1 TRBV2 CASSWTRDGTEAFF TGTGCCAGCAGCTGGACAAGGGATGGCACTGAAGCTTTCTTT
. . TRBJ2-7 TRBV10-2 CASSARGYEQYF TGCGCCAGCTCCGCCAGGGGCTACGAGCAGTACTTC
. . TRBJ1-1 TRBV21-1 CASSKEGSTEAFF TGTGCCAGCAGCAAGGAGGGGAGTACTGAAGCTTTCTTT
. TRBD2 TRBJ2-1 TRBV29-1 CSVGPTGGPWEQFF TGCAGCGTTGGTCCTACGGGAGGGCCGTGGGAGCAGTTCTTC
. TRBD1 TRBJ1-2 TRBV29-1 CSVEDPTGGYLGYTF TGCAGCGTTGAAGATCCGACAGGGGGCTACCTTGGCTACACCTTC
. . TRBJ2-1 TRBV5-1 CASRSLASAPHNEQFF TGCGCCAGCAGATCTCTAGCGTCAGCCCCCCACAATGAGCAGTTCTTC
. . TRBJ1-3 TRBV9 CASSPYGGSGNTIYF TGTGCCAGCAGCCCCTACGGGGGCTCTGGAAACACCATATATTTT
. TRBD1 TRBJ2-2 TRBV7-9 CASTRTQGAGGELFF TGTGCCAGCACCAGAACCCAGGGGGCCGGCGGGGAGCTGTTTTTT